These 8 T cell receptor beta chains were all obtained from the same sample, sequenced in a study of blood T cell repertoires in COVID-19. TCRdb's table, derived via immunoSEQ multiplex PCR, lists solely in-frame clones and lacks some. The sample has tens of thousands of clones, roughly 76% seen once. Sample: peripheral blood. These receptors were obtained from a woman in her 70s with acute or convalescent COVID-19.

The V and J genes are TRBV10-1 and TRBJ2-5, with 9 positions matching TRBD2. CDR3 length: 14 residues. The trim removed 3 bases at V and 4 bases at J, leaving 3 bases unmatched. The germline V gene encodes CDR1 WNHNN and CDR2 SYGVQD (reference sequence). The chain's CDR3 is CASSEGGRGETQYF. The DNA for the CDR3 is TGCGCCAGCAGTGAAGGCGGGAGGGGAGAGACCCAGTACTTC.

The chain is built from TRBV7-2 and TRBJ2-2; 8 nucleotides match TRBD1. With V trimmed by 8 bases and J by 2 bases, 10 bases remained unmatched. The germline gives CDR1 SGHTA, CDR2 FQGNSA. This CDR3 spans 16 amino acids. CDR3 bases: TGTGCCAGCCCCGAGGGACAGGTGGTTAACACCGGGGAGCTGTTTTTT. This sequence encodes CASPEGQVVNTGELFF.

This chain uses TRBV19 with TRBJ1-5; maybe TRBD1 (5 bases). Germline CDR1 is LNHDA and CDR2 is SQIVND (reference sequence). The V end lost 5 bases, the J end lost 1 base, and 12 bases lay between the germline ends. CDR3 size: 15 residues. The CDR3 bases are TGTGCCAGTAGTCGGGGGGGTTTGAGCAATCAGCCCCAGCATTTT. Translation gives CASSRGGLSNQPQHF.

This clone was seen just once. The chain joins TRBV5-1 to TRBJ2-3; possible D gene TRBD2, 7 bases. Trimming took 1 base from V and 5 from J, leaving 14 bases between them. CDR3 length equals 15 residues. Looked up from germline, CDR1 is SGHRS and CDR2 is YFSETQ. Written as DNA, the CDR3 is TGCGCCAGCAGCTTGCTACAGGGAGGGATAGATACGCAGTATTTT. Its protein is CASSLLQGGIDTQYF.

This clone was recorded at least ten times. The V call is TRBV5-5, the J call TRBJ1-1; D is unclear. The germline V gene has CDR1 SGHKS and CDR2 YYEKEE (reference sequence). V gave up 5 bases and J gave up 0 bases, with 8 bases separating them. This CDR3 is 13 amino acids long. CDR3 bases: TGTGCCAGCAGACTGGACTTGAACACTGAAGCTTTCTTT. It translates to CASRLDLNTEAFF.

This chain links TRBV5-1 with TRBJ2-6; possibly TRBD2 for D (6 bases). Germline-derived CDR1 and CDR2 are SGHRS and YFSETQ. V was shortened by 3 bases and J by 0 bases, with 16 bases between the two germline ends. This CDR3 has 18 residues. The CDR3: CASSSRWGEASGANVLTF. The CDR3 region has the DNA TGCGCCAGCAGCTCCCGGTGGGGGGAGGCCTCTGGGGCCAACGTCCTGACTTTC.

A single count supports this clone. The chain carries TRBV5-5 and TRBJ1-2; the match to TRBD1 covers 7 bases. This CDR3 has 15 amino acids. Trimming took 2 bases from V and 4 from J; bases not matched to a gene: 8. Germline V lookup: CDR1 SGHKS, CDR2 YYEKEE (reference sequence). CDR3 in amino acids: CASSFDRDSGYGYTF. The CDR3 region has the DNA TGTGCCAGCAGCTTCGACCGGGACAGCGGCTATGGCTACACCTTC.

The chain recombines TRBV7-9 with TRBJ2-3; 12 bases agree with TRBD2. This CDR3 is built from 16 residues. Per the germline V gene, CDR1 is SEHNR and CDR2 is FQNEAQ (reference sequence). The junction had 2 bases not matched to a gene; V was cut back by 1 base and J by 3 bases. Here the CDR3 reads CASSLGTSGRTDTQYF. The CDR3 coding sequence is TGTGCCAGCAGCTTAGGCACTAGCGGGAGGACAGATACGCAGTATTTT.